Listed below are T cell receptor beta chains from one sample, sequenced in a study of T cells in tuberculosis. This table comes from immunoSEQ multiplex PCR, and its TCRdb copy is limited to in-frame clones, with some not included. Of 50,000 or so clones in the sample, approximately 85% were seen once. Material: CD1b-GMM tetramer-negative cells sorted from PBMCs. The source is an adult woman with latent tuberculosis. The CDR3 runs from the conserved cysteine through the conserved F or W. A D gene is named only where the DNA matches it firmly. Part of the rows lack a size; the others show once, few, many or a class for expanded clones.

>TRBJ1-2|15|NA|TRBV7-9|TRBD1
TGTGCCAGCAGCTTAACGGGGACAGGGGAGAATGGCTACACCTTC
CASSLTGTGENGYTF
>TRBJ2-6|16|NA|TRBV7-9|NA
TGTGCCAGCAGCTTAGCGTTAGTGTCTGGGGCCAACGTCCTGACTTTC
CASSLALVSGANVLTF
>TRBJ1-5|16|NA|TRBV19|NA
TGTGCCAGTAGTCCACTTGGGACTTATAGCAATCAGCCCCAGCATTTT
CASSPLGTYSNQPQHF
>TRBJ1-2|15|NA|TRBV28|TRBD1
TGTGCCAGCAGTTCCTATCCCGGGACAGGTCGTGGCTACACCTTC
CASSSYPGTGRGYTF
>TRBJ1-2|14|NA|TRBV2|NA
TGTGCCAGCAGTGAAAAGTCCACCGCCCAGGGCTACACCTTC
CASSEKSTAQGYTF
>TRBJ2-7|13|NA|TRBV7-9|NA
TGTGCCAGCAGCTTAGGGGCTAGCTGGGAGCAGTACTTC
CASSLGASWEQYF
>TRBJ1-1|14|NA|TRBV27|NA
TGTGCCAGCAGTCCCTCAGGGGCTTACACTGAAGCTTTCTTT
CASSPSGAYTEAFF
>TRBJ1-2|15|NA|TRBV4-1|NA
TGCGCCAGCAGCCGCAGTCAGGGGTCAGGCTATGGCTACACCTTC
CASSRSQGSGYGYTF
>TRBJ1-1|15|NA|TRBV4-3|NA
TGCGCCAGCAGCCAAGGGGGGGACCTGGGCACTGAAGCTTTCTTT
CASSQGGDLGTEAFF
>TRBJ2-5|14|NA|TRBV28|TRBD2
TGTGCCAGCATCCCCGCGGGGGGGGCAGAGACCCAGTACTTC
CASIPAGGAETQYF
>TRBJ2-3|15|NA|TRBV6-4|TRBD1
TGTGCCAGCAGCGGGACAGAGGCTAGCACAGATACGCAGTATTTT
CASSGTEASTDTQYF
>TRBJ2-5|17|once|TRBV2|TRBD2
TGTGCCAGCAGTAAAAGGGCTAGCGGGGGGCCACAAGAGACCCAGTACTTC
CASSKRASGGPQETQYF
>TRBJ2-7|16|NA|TRBV5-4|TRBD1
TGTGCCAGCAGCCACGGGGGGACAGGGGGATCCTACGAGCAGTACTTC
CASSHGGTGGSYEQYF
>TRBJ2-7|12|NA|TRBV5-1|NA
TGCGCCAGCAGCTCAGGGGGGCTCGAGCAGTACTTC
CASSSGGLEQYF
>TRBJ2-3|16|NA|TRBV9|TRBD2
TGTGCCAGCAGCGTAGACCAGCGGGGGGGCACAGATACGCAGTATTTT
CASSVDQRGGTDTQYF
>TRBJ2-1|13|NA|TRBV2|TRBD2
TGTGCCAGCGAGGGCAGCGGGGGGAATGAGCAGTTCTTC
CASEGSGGNEQFF
>TRBJ1-3|12|few|TRBV18|NA
TGTGCCAGCTCGCTCCAAGGAGGAACCATATATTTT
CASSLQGGTIYF
>TRBJ2-2|16|NA|TRBV9|TRBD2
TGTGCCAGCAGCGTAGAGGCGGGGGGGCCCACCGGGGAGCTGTTTTTT
CASSVEAGGPTGELFF
>TRBJ2-7|14|few|TRBV19|NA
TGTGCCAGTAGTACCCGGACAGCCCCCTACGAGCAGTACTTC
CASSTRTAPYEQYF
>TRBJ2-5|13|few|TRBV30|NA
TGTGCCTACAGGGAGTTAGGTCGAGAGACCCAGTACTTC
CAYRELGRETQYF
>TRBJ1-4|13|NA|TRBV30|NA
TGTGCCTGGAGCGGACAGTTGGGCGAAAAACTGTTTTTT
CAWSGQLGEKLFF
>TRBJ2-1|12|NA|TRBV30|NA
TGTGCCTGGAGTGTACTGGGGCATGAGCAGTTCTTC
CAWSVLGHEQFF
>TRBJ1-3|14|NA|TRBV19|NA
TGTGCCAGTAGAGATCGGGGATCTGGAAACACCATATATTTT
CASRDRGSGNTIYF
>TRBJ1-5|13|NA|TRBV18|TRBD1
TGTGCCAGCTCACCGACAGGGAAGCAGCCCCAGCATTTT
CASSPTGKQPQHF
>TRBJ2-4|14|NA|TRBV9|NA
TGTGCCACTCGGGTCAGGGGCCGCAAAAACATTCAGTACTTC
CATRVRGRKNIQYF
>TRBJ1-2|15|NA|TRBV19|NA
TGTGCCAGTAGTATTTCGTACGGGGTGTCGGGGGGCTACACCTTC
CASSISYGVSGGYTF